What follows are 22 T cell receptor beta chains derived from one specimen sequenced in a study of blood T cell repertoires in COVID-19. TCRdb's copy holds only in-frame clones and misses some; the assay was immunoSEQ multiplex PCR. The sample holds about 150,000 clones, over 80% seen once. Specimen: PBMCs or T cells enriched from blood (not recorded which). The receptors here all came from a man aged 65 to 85 who had been exposed to COVID-19.

This chain joins TRBV19 and TRBJ1-1; D possibly corresponds to TRBD1 (5 bases). Per the germline V gene, CDR1 is LNHDA and CDR2 is SQIVND (reference sequence). The ends were cut back, 4 bases at V and 4 bases at J, with 10 bases in the middle. The CDR3 consists of 13 residues. CDR3 coding DNA: TGTGCCAGTAGTACTGGGGGGGTCACTGAAGCTTTCTTT. Amino acids: CASSTGGVTEAFF.

The chain joins TRBV19 to TRBJ2-7; the D gene is possibly TRBD2 (5 bases). Germline V gives CDR1 LNHDA, CDR2 SQIVND (reference sequence). Trimming left V 5 bases short and J 5 bases short, with 13 bases between. CDR3 size: 13 residues. The CDR3 here is CASSDWSSDEQYF. DNA for the CDR3: TGTGCCAGTAGTGATTGGAGTAGCGACGAGCAGTACTTC.

The chain couples TRBV2 to TRBJ2-2; D is uncertain. The germline V gene has CDR1 SNHLY and CDR2 FYNNEI. Trimming removed 4 bases at V and 4 bases at J, with 13 bases between. The CDR3 length is 15 residues. The CDR3 loop is CASSAESLSTGELFF. The DNA for the CDR3 is TGTGCCAGCAGTGCCGAATCCTTGAGCACCGGGGAGCTGTTTTTT.

The chain combines TRBV6-5 with TRBJ1-1, with 7 nucleotides matching TRBD1. V lost 7 bases to trimming and J lost 0 bases; unmatched junction nucleotides: 8. Per germline, CDR1 MNHEY and CDR2 SVGAGI. The CDR3 sequence is 15 residues long. The CDR3 reads CASTMDRRMNTEAFF. CDR3 coding DNA: TGTGCCAGCACCATGGACAGGCGGATGAACACTGAAGCTTTCTTT.

Here the CDR3 DNA reads TGTGCCAGCAGTTTACTAGGGAACACTGAAGCTTTCTTT. This encodes CASSLLGNTEAFF. The chain employs TRBV27 and TRBJ1-1; D is ambiguous. CDR3 length: 13 amino acids. V was trimmed by 2 bases and J by 1 base, leaving 5 bases between them. Germline CDR1 MNHEY, CDR2 SMNVEV (reference sequence).

V is TRBV7-7 and J is TRBJ2-5, with 10 nucleotides matching TRBD2. Trimming cost V 5 bases and J 5 bases; bases outside gene matches: 8. Germline assignment: CDR1 SSHAT and CDR2 FNYEAQ (reference sequence). The CDR3 has 15 amino acids. The CDR3 DNA follows: TGTGCCAGCAGCGCCATTGGGGGACTAGCGGAGACCCAGTACTTC. Its protein is CASSAIGGLAETQYF.

V usage is TRBV7-2 and J usage is TRBJ2-7; 9 positions match TRBD1. The CDR3 consists of 17 residues. Germline lookup yields CDR1 SGHTA and CDR2 FQGNSA. After removal of 2 bases from V and 1 base from J, the junction contained 9 bases not matched to a gene. This CDR3 is CASSLLTTGQGSYEQYF. Written as DNA, the CDR3 is TGTGCCAGCAGCTTACTAACGACGGGACAGGGATCCTACGAGCAGTACTTC.

V is TRBV11-3 and J is TRBJ2-1, with 12 bases identical to TRBD2. The germline gives CDR1 SGHNT, CDR2 YENEEA. CDR3 size: 16 residues. V trimming: 2 bases; J trimming: 5 bases; junction bases outside the gene matches: 4. The CDR3, as DNA: TGTGCCAGCAGCTTAATAGGACTAGCGGGGAACAATGAGCAGTTCTTC. Translated, it gives CASSLIGLAGNNEQFF. The full variable domain, its missing parts supplied by reference TRBV11-3 and TRBJ2-1, is EAGVVQSPRYKIIEKKQPVAFWCNPISGHNTLYWYLQNLGQGPELLIRYENEEAVDDSQLPKDRFSAERLKGVDSTLKIQPAELGDSAVYLCASSLIGLAGNNEQFFGPGTRLTVL.

The chain couples TRBV7-8 to TRBJ1-5; perhaps TRBD1 as D (6 bases). CDR1 SGHVS and CDR2 FQNEAQ come from the germline V gene. Trimming left V 4 bases short and J 2 bases short, with 12 bases between. The CDR3 extends over 15 amino acids. The CDR3 loop reads CASSYGTLGNQPQHF. The CDR3 nucleotides are TGTGCCAGCAGCTACGGGACACTGGGCAATCAGCCCCAGCATTTT. Full variable domain (remainder filled in from reference TRBV7-8 and TRBJ1-5): GAGVSQSPRYKVAKRGQDVALRCDPISGHVSLFWYQQALGQGPEFLTYFQNEAQLDKSGLPSDRFFAERPEGSVSTLKIQRTQQEDSAVYLCASSYGTLGNQPQHFGDGTRLSIL.

A few counts support this clone. The CDR3, as DNA: TGTGCCAGCAGCTTACTAGGCGGGTCACGGGAGCAGTTCTTC. Translating gives CASSLLGGSREQFF. This chain connects TRBV7-2 to TRBJ2-1, with D perhaps TRBD2 (5 bases). This CDR3 has 14 amino acids. Germline V gene sequence: CDR1 SGHTA, CDR2 FQGNSA. Trimming took off 2 bases at V and 10 bases at J, with 15 bases between the two ends.

This sequence joins TRBV5-6 and TRBJ1-5; TRBD1 matches 7 bases. The CDR3 is 15 residues long. The ends lost 2 bases at V and 2 bases at J; junction bases unmatched: 4. In germline, CDR1 is SGHDT, CDR2 YYEEEE. This chain's CDR3 is CASSFWQGGNQPQHF. As DNA, the CDR3 is TGTGCCAGCAGCTTCTGGCAGGGGGGCAATCAGCCCCAGCATTTT.

This sequence joins TRBV4-3 and TRBJ2-7, with TRBD2 identical over 10 bases. V was pared by 3 bases and J by 2 bases, with 4 bases of the junction left unmatched. The germline CDR1 and CDR2 sequences are LGHNA and YSLEER. CDR3 length: 15 residues. CDR3 residues: CASSQSLAGTYEQYF. The CDR3 DNA is TGCGCCAGCAGCCAGTCACTAGCGGGAACCTACGAGCAGTACTTC.

The chain carries TRBV28 and TRBJ1-5; a possible D gene is TRBD1 (6 bases). Trimming left V 6 bases short and J 3 bases short, with 18 bases between. The germline V gene encodes CDR1 MDHEN and CDR2 SYDVKM. The CDR3 loop spans 16 amino acids. CDR3: CASSPPGQGYNQPQHF. CDR3 DNA: TGTGCCAGCAGCCCGCCGGGACAAGGTTACAATCAGCCCCAGCATTTT.

V usage is TRBV19 and J usage is TRBJ1-2; 7 positions match TRBD1. Germline V gene data show CDR1 as LNHDA and CDR2 as SQIVND (reference sequence). The CDR3 extends over 13 amino acids. V lost 6 bases and J lost 10; bases outside the gene matches: 11. CDR3 DNA sequence: TGTGCCAGTAGGATTCAAGACAGGGTGGACTACACCTTC. Amino acid sequence: CASRIQDRVDYTF.

V is TRBV28 and J is TRBJ1-1; weak D call: TRBD1 (5 bases). CDR3 length: 15 residues. Germline-derived CDR1 and CDR2 are MDHEN and SYDVKM. V lost 6 bases to trimming and J lost 1 base, with 15 bases between them. The CDR3 spells CASSPHGGANTEAFF. The CDR3 nucleotides read TGTGCCAGCAGCCCACATGGTGGGGCGAACACTGAAGCTTTCTTT. Full variable domain (outside the CDR3, taken from reference TRBV28 and TRBJ1-1): DVKVTQSSRYLVKRTGEKVFLECVQDMDHENMFWYRQDPGLGLRLIYFSYDVKMKEKGDIPEGYSVSREKKERFSLILESASTNQTSMYLCASSPHGGANTEAFFGQGTRLTVV.

V gene TRBV12-3 or TRBV12-4 combines with J gene TRBJ1-1, with D hard to call. The CDR3 loop spans 13 amino acids. Trimming removed 8 bases at V and 1 base at J, with 11 bases between. In DNA, the CDR3 is TGTGCCAGCCAAAAAAACGGGAACACTGAAGCTTTCTTT. Protein sequence: CASQKNGNTEAFF.

V is TRBV18 and J is TRBJ1-5; TRBD1 matches at 7 bases. Trimming took 5 bases from V and 0 from J; bases not matched to a gene: 4. The CDR3 has 15 residues. CDR1 and CDR2 from the germline V gene are KGHSH and LQKENI. As DNA, the CDR3 is TGTGCCAGCTCAAACCAGGGGGGTAGCAATCAGCCCCAGCATTTT. Translation gives CASSNQGGSNQPQHF.

The chain combines TRBV5-4 with TRBJ1-6; tentative D call: TRBD1 (6 bases). This CDR3 is 16 amino acids long. Trimming left V 4 bases short and J 0 bases short, with 11 bases between. Germline CDR1 is SGHNT and CDR2 is YYREEE (reference sequence). CDR3 amino acids: CASSRQASSYNSPLHF. In DNA, the CDR3 is TGTGCCAGCAGCCGACAGGCTAGCTCCTATAATTCACCCCTCCACTTT.

Details on this clone: Other DNA sequences of this sample code for an identical CDR3. This sequence joins TRBV7-2 and TRBJ1-5, with no clear D. CDR1 SGHTA and CDR2 FQGNSA come from the germline V gene. Trimming took off 1 base at V and 5 bases at J, with 6 bases between the two ends. The CDR3 totals 13 residues. The CDR3 region has the DNA TGTGCCAGCAGCTTAGACAGAGATCAGCCCCAGCATTTT. Translated: CASSLDRDQPQHF.

This chain links TRBV11-2 with TRBJ1-1; 9 bases line up with TRBD1. The junction had 2 bases not matched to a gene; V was cut back by 2 bases and J by 7 bases. The CDR3 is 13 amino acids. Germline V gene data show CDR1 as SGHAT and CDR2 as FQNNGV. For the CDR3, the DNA is TGTGCCAGCAGCTTAAGGGACAGGGTTGAAGCTTTCTTT. Amino acid sequence: CASSLRDRVEAFF.

This chain connects TRBV9 to TRBJ2-5, with 10 bases identical to TRBD1. The CDR3 loop spans 16 amino acids. The trim removed 3 bases at V and 4 bases at J, leaving 9 bases unmatched. CDR1 and CDR2 (germline): SGDLS, YYNGEE. The CDR3 reads CASSASGTGAGETQYF. CDR3 DNA sequence: TGTGCCAGCAGCGCTAGTGGGACAGGGGCGGGAGAGACCCAGTACTTC.

The chain links TRBV5-1 to TRBJ1-2, with a possible D match to TRBD1 (6 bases). This CDR3 has 14 amino acids. Trimming left V 2 bases short and J 2 bases short, with 10 bases between. Germline CDR1 is SGHRS and CDR2 is YFSETQ. The CDR3 here is CASSLMDSNYGYTF. The CDR3 coding sequence is TGCGCCAGCAGCTTAATGGACAGCAACTATGGCTACACCTTC.